A single sample gave rise to the 13 T cell receptor beta chains below, sequenced in a study of Ad26.COV2.S vaccination and SARS-CoV-2 variants. Treatment here: some 20 received Ad26.COV2.S at low or high dose, single or two shots; roughly 5 received placebo; per-sample allocation not given. Specimen acquisition occurred on day 63 following the initial vaccine or placebo injection. Some clones are missing from TCRdb's copy, which holds only in-frame ones; the method was immunoSEQ multiplex PCR. The sample has about 350,000 clones, 88% seen once; the top ten hold 6.4%. This sample comprised peripheral blood, obtained in a trial of Ad26.COV2.S vaccine versus placebo. These receptors came from a person aged 18-60 years who received the Ad26.COV2.S COVID-19 vaccine or a placebo.

This clone has a single count. This chain connects TRBV12-3 or TRBV12-4 to TRBJ1-1, with TRBD1 as a possible D gene (6 bases). V shed 3 bases and J shed 9 bases, with 14 bases lying between them. The CDR3 loop spans 13 amino acids. The CDR3 DNA sequence: TGTGCCAGCAGTTTTGGTCCGGACAGAAAAGCTTTCTTT. Translating gives CASSFGPDRKAFF.

This chain joins TRBV18 and TRBJ1-4; TRBD1 might be the D (6 bases). Trimming left V 2 bases short and J 14 bases short, with 21 bases between. The CDR3 runs 15 residues. Germline CDR1 KGHSH, CDR2 LQKENI. The CDR3 coding sequence is TGTGCCAGCTCACCAGCGGACAGTCTAACGACTTCCCTGTTTTTT. Translation: CASSPADSLTTSLFF. Filled out from reference TRBV18 and TRBJ1-4, the complete variable domain reads NAGVMQNPRHLVRRRGQEARLRCSPMKGHSHVYWYRQLPEEGLKFMVYLQKENIIDESGMPKERFSAEFPKEGPSILRIQQVVRGDSAAYFCASSPADSLTTSLFFGSGTQLSVL.

V gene TRBV9 combines with J gene TRBJ2-2; 9 bases are a match to TRBD1. Germline lookup yields CDR1 SGDLS and CDR2 YYNGEE. This CDR3 comprises 15 residues. The J segment lost 5 bases and the V segment lost 2 bases, leaving 4 bases of the junction unmatched. The CDR3 sequence: CASSVTGGATGELFF. The CDR3 DNA follows: TGTGCCAGCAGCGTGACAGGGGGGGCTACCGGGGAGCTGTTTTTT.

Regarding this clone: The junction departs from germline at one end; a sequencing error may be responsible. The rearrangement joins TRBV14 to TRBJ1-3; D gene uncertain. The CDR3 totals 16 residues. In germline, CDR1 is SGHDN, CDR2 FVKESK. The CDR3 DNA is TGTGCCAGCAGCTTGCGCCGGACGGTGGCTGGGAACACCATATATTTT. Translation: CASSLRRTVAGNTIYF.

The rearrangement joins TRBV11-2 to TRBJ2-1; D possibly corresponds to TRBD2 (6 bases). Trimming cost V 6 bases and J 6 bases, with 18 bases left between them. The CDR3 runs to 15 residues. Germline V gives CDR1 SGHAT, CDR2 FQNNGV. CDR3 region: CASRTPRGRSNEQFF. The CDR3 DNA reads TGTGCCAGCAGGACGCCGCGGGGTCGGTCCAATGAGCAGTTCTTC. Together with reference TRBV11-2 and TRBJ2-1, the CDR3 gives the full variable domain: EAGVAQSPRYKIIEKRQSVAFWCNPISGHATLYWYQQILGQGPKLLIQFQNNGVVDDSQLPKDRFSAERLKGVDSTLKIQPAKLEDSAVYLCASRTPRGRSNEQFFGPGTRLTVL.

V is TRBV20-1 and J is TRBJ2-7; D unclear. CDR1 DFQATT and CDR2 SNEGSKA come from the germline V gene (reference sequence). The CDR3 contains 13 residues. V lost 3 bases, J lost 1 base, and 10 bases lay in between. CDR3 loop: CSASDLGSYEQYF. DNA of the CDR3: TGCAGTGCTAGTGATCTTGGGTCCTACGAGCAGTACTTC.

This clone was recorded a few times. V usage is TRBV20-1 and J usage is TRBJ1-4; D remains unclear. The CDR3 is 10 amino acids. The V gene lost 6 bases and the J gene lost 8 bases, with 7 bases spanning the gap. Germline V CDR1 and CDR2: DFQATT, SNEGSKA (reference sequence). The CDR3 protein is CSAGVEKLFF. The DNA for the CDR3 is TGCAGTGCAGGCGTGGAAAAACTGTTTTTT.

This chain joins TRBV7-9 and TRBJ1-4, with 10 bases identical to TRBD1. CDR1 and CDR2 (germline): SEHNR, FQNEAQ (reference sequence). J lost 6 bases, V lost 5 bases, and 9 bases had no gene match. The CDR3 has 16 amino acids. This CDR3 reads CASSHPAGTGDEKLFF. CDR3 DNA: TGTGCCAGCAGCCACCCCGCCGGGACAGGGGATGAAAAACTGTTTTTT. The full variable domain, with the rest looked up from reference TRBV7-9 and TRBJ1-4, is DTGVSQNPRHKITKRGQNVTFRCDPISEHNRLYWYRQTLGQGPEFLTYFQNEAQLEKSRLLSDRFSAERPKGSFSTLEIQRTEQGDSAMYLCASSHPAGTGDEKLFFGSGTQLSVL.

This clone has just a few counts. The rearrangement uses TRBV30 and TRBJ1-3; D is undetermined. Germline CDR1 is GTSNPN and CDR2 is SVGIG (reference sequence). Trimming shortened V by 0 bases and J by 8 bases, and 8 bases separated the two germline ends. The CDR3 contains 12 residues. This CDR3 is CAWSVLVDTIYF. The DNA of the CDR3 is TGTGCCTGGAGTGTACTGGTAGACACCATATATTTT.

The rearrangement links TRBV15 to TRBJ2-7; D uncertain. The CDR3 is 15 amino acids. Deletions cut 2 bases from V and 0 bases from J, with 11 bases between. CDR1 and CDR2 from the germline V gene are LNHNV and YYDKDF (reference sequence). CDR3 DNA: TGTGCCACCAGCAGACAAAAGACTGTCTCCTACGAGCAGTACTTC. Translated, it gives CATSRQKTVSYEQYF. The whole variable domain, remainder taken from reference TRBV15 and TRBJ2-7, is DAMVIQNPRYQVTQFGKPVTLSCSQTLNHNVMYWYQQKSSQAPKLLFHYYDKDFNNEADTPDNFQSRRPNTSFCFLDIRSPGLGDTAMYLCATSRQKTVSYEQYFGPGTRLTVT.

The V and J genes are TRBV12-3 or TRBV12-4 and TRBJ2-1; the match to TRBD1 covers 8 bases. V was clipped by 6 bases and J by 9 bases; unmatched bases: 4. This CDR3 is 12 amino acids long. The CDR3 loop is CASRRQGTEQFF. The CDR3 region has the DNA TGTGCCAGCAGAAGACAGGGGACTGAGCAGTTCTTC.

J is TRBJ1-1 and V is TRBV30; D not certain. The CDR3 is 13 amino acids. With 2 bases removed from V and 7 bases from J, the gap between germline ends came to 14 bases. The germline gives CDR1 GTSNPN, CDR2 SVGIG (reference sequence). CDR3 amino acids: CAWSFSTNGEAFF. The CDR3 DNA is TGTGCCTGGAGTTTTAGTACCAACGGTGAAGCTTTCTTT.

This rearrangement joins TRBV5-4 to TRBJ2-7; D might be TRBD1 (5 bases). In germline, CDR1 is SGHNT, CDR2 YYREEE (reference sequence). The V and J ends lost 3 bases and 1 base respectively, with 8 bases between them. This CDR3 contains 13 residues. Written as DNA, the CDR3 is TGTGCCAGCAGCTCGACAGTATCCTACGAGCAGTACTTC. It translates to CASSSTVSYEQYF.